The entry that follows covers one TCR beta chain sequence. What it binds is unknown. This entry is derived from a study of cytomegalovirus exposure and HLA in healthy donors. Study observations and caveats: Several top significant clusters appeared, in a later analysis, to be linked to common viral pathogens.

13 Jbeta primers and 60 Vbeta primers were used for the PCR. The assay was immunoSEQ multiplex PCR, and TCRdb's table has in-frame clones only and misses some. The data hold over 200,000 clones, with 82% observed a single time. The receptor was derived from a man aged 35 to 55 in good health and CMV-seropositive. Sequencing was done on a sample of PBMCs.

The CDR3 region is CASSSLAGAVDTQYF. The CDR3 DNA reads as TGTGCCAGCAGCTCTCTAGCGGGAGCGGTAGATACGCAGTATTTT. The rearrangement links TRBV7-8 to TRBJ2-3; the match to TRBD2 covers 10 bases. This CDR3 comprises 15 residues. The germline CDR1 and CDR2 sequences are SGHVS and FQNEAQ. With 4 bases clipped from V and 5 bases from J, the junction kept 6 bases outside the gene matches.